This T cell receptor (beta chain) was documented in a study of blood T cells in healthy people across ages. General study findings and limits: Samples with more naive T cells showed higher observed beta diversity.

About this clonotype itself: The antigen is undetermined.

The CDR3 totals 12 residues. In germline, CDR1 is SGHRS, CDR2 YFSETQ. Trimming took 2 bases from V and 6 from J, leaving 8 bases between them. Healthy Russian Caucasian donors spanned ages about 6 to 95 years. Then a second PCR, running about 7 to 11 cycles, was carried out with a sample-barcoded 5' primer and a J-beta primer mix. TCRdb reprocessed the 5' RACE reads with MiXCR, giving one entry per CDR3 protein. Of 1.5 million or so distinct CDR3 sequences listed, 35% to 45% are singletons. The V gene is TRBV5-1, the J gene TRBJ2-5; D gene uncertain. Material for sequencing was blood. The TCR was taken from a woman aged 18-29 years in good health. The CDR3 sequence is CASSLPQKTQYF. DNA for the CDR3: TGCGCCAGCAGCTTACCCCAGAAGACCCAGTACTTC.